This T cell receptor beta chain is drawn from a study of Graves' ophthalmopathy and Graves' hyperthyroidism. Study outcomes and limitations: An 81.08% specificity and 87.88% sensitivity were achieved by a 13-signature model that separated ophthalmopathy from stable hyperthyroidism.

Hyperthyroidism patients, all newly diagnosed, had under 2 months' duration and ages of 18 to 65. Researchers turned away patients with other autoimmune diseases, uncontrolled infections, pregnancy or lactation. A diagnosis was made from clinical symptoms together with serum thyroxine, TRAb, thyroid ultrasound and orbital computed tomography. As the template, RNA transcripts were used to amplify TCR beta CDR3 regions. A first-round RT-PCR used HTBI primers, followed by a second-round multiplex PCR. MiXCR, run by TCRdb on the multiplex PCR reads, gives a single entry per CDR3 protein. Found here are some 1.1 million distinct CDR3 sequences, roughly 35% of them singletons; the top ten hold 8.5% to 14%. As regards this clonotype: Its antigen is not known.

The CDR3 covers 18 residues. V dropped 5 bases and J dropped 1; count of bases not matched to a gene: 11. Germline loops: CDR1 SGHRS, CDR2 YFSETQ. This receptor was taken from an adult man with Graves' hyperthyroidism. The genes are TRBV5-1 and TRBJ2-5, with 13 bases that match TRBD2. The sample consisted of peripheral blood or thyroid tissue (not recorded which). CDR3 in amino acids: CASSQRLAGGPGQETQYF. As DNA, the CDR3 is TGCGCCAGCAGTCAAAGACTAGCGGGGGGCCCGGGCCAAGAGACCCAGTACTTC. Drawing the rest from reference TRBV5-1 and TRBJ2-5, the complete variable domain is KAGVTQTPRYLIKTRGQQVTLSCSPISGHRSVSWYQQTPGQGLQFLFEYFSETQRNKGNFPGRFSGRQFSNSRSEMNVSTLELGDSALYLCASSQRLAGGPGQETQYFGPGTRLLVL.